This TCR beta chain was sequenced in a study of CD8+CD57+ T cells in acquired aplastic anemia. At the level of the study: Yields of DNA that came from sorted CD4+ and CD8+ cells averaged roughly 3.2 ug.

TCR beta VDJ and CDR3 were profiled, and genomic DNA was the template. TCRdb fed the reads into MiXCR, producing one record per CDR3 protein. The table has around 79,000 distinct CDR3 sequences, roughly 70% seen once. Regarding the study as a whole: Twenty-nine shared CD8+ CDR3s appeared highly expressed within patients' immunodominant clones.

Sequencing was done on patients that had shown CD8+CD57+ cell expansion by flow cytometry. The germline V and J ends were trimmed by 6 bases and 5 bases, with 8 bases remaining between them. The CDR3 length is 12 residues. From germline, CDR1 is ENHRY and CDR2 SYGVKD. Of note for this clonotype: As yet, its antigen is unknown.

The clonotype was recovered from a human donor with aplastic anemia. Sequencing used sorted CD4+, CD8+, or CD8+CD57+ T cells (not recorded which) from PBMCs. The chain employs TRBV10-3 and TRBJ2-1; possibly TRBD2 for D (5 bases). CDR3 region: CAISGLDNEQFF. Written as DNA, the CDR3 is TGTGCCATCAGCGGACTCGACAATGAGCAGTTCTTC.